These T cell receptor beta chains were read from a single sample in a study of CD8 T cells in Susac syndrome. TCRdb fed the immunoSEQ multiplex PCR reads into MiXCR, producing one record per CDR3 protein. The table records roughly 200,000 distinct CDR3 sequences, around 95% of them present only once. Source material: CD4+ T cells from PBMCs. These receptors originate from a human donor with multiple sclerosis. Both conserved end residues are part of each CDR3. The D gene is left open where the match is weak. A clone size is listed for some rows: how often the clone was seen (once, few, many), or a class if it is expanded.

D	size	V	J	CDR3	DNA
-	-	TRBV7-2	TRBJ1-1	CASSSRTRNEAFF	TGTGCCAGCAGTTCCCGGACACGTAATGAAGCTTTCTTT
-	-	TRBV20-1	TRBJ1-3	CSALEIAGNTIYF	TGCAGTGCTCTCGAGATAGCTGGAAACACCATATATTTT
-	-	TRBV27	TRBJ1-5	CAGSFAGANQPQHF	TGTGCCGGCAGTTTCGCAGGGGCCAATCAGCCCCAGCATTTT
-	-	TRBV15	TRBJ1-1	CATSSAWNTEAFF	TGTGCCACCAGCAGCGCCTGGAACACTGAAGCTTTCTTT
-	-	TRBV7-2	TRBJ2-7	CASSLHRDSYEQYF	TGTGCCAGCAGCTTACACAGGGACTCCTACGAGCAGTACTTC
-	-	TRBV27	TRBJ2-5	CASSSSRAETQYF	TGTGCCAGCAGTTCTTCCAGGGCAGAGACCCAGTACTTC
-	-	TRBV5-4	TRBJ1-2	CASSLPTAGYTF	TGTGCCAGCAGCTTGCCGACCGCAGGCTACACCTTC
-	-	TRBV30	TRBJ1-5	CAWTLGLNQPQHF	TGTGCCTGGACCCTAGGACTGAATCAGCCCCAGCATTTT
-	-	TRBV19	TRBJ1-4	CASTDSRNEKLFF	TGTGCCAGTACCGACAGTCGAAATGAAAAACTGTTTTTT
-	once	TRBV18	TRBJ2-7	CASSPGRGAYEQYF	TGTGCCAGCTCACCCGGACGAGGGGCCTACGAGCAGTACTTC
-	-	TRBV29-1	TRBJ2-3	CSVEDRWSGYTDTQYF	TGCAGCGTTGAAGATCGGTGGAGCGGTTACACAGATACGCAGTATTTT
-	-	TRBV27	TRBJ2-1	CASSLGTFNEQFF	TGTGCCAGCAGTTTGGGGACTTTCAATGAGCAGTTCTTC
-	few	TRBV5-4	TRBJ2-7	CASSLRQGIHEQYF	TGTGCCAGCAGCTTACGGCAGGGAATCCACGAGCAGTACTTC
TRBD1	-	TRBV12-3/TRBV12-4	TRBJ1-5	CASSGDRDGGQPQHF	TGTGCCAGCAGTGGGGACAGGGACGGGGGTCAGCCCCAGCATTTT
-	-	TRBV3-1	TRBJ1-5	CASSQERTSTCSPQHF	TGTGCCAGCAGCCAAGAAAGGACCAGTACATGCAGCCCCCAGCATTTT
TRBD2	-	TRBV20-1	TRBJ2-3	CSARVNLAGATDTQYF	TGCAGTGCTAGAGTGAACCTAGCGGGGGCTACAGATACGCAGTATTTT
TRBD1	-	TRBV27	TRBJ1-1	CASSTDRRNTEAFF	TGTGCCAGCAGCACGGACAGGAGGAACACTGAAGCTTTCTTT
-	-	TRBV3-1	TRBJ2-1	CASSQRRQYNEQFF	TGTGCCAGCAGCCAGAGGCGACAGTACAATGAGCAGTTCTTC
-	-	TRBV15	TRBJ1-4	CATSRDSAEKLFF	TGTGCCACCAGCAGAGATAGTGCAGAAAAACTGTTTTTT